These 31 T cell receptor beta chains originate from one sample sequenced in a study of shared clonotypes between healthy human individuals. The protocol was immunoSEQ multiplex PCR, while the TCRdb copy is restricted to in-frame clones and leaves out a portion. The repertoire has 650,000 to 700,000 clones, about nine tenths of them found once; the top ten carry around a third. The sequenced material came from memory CD8+ T cells from PBMCs. Stated subset: CD45RO+ cells pooled with CCR7-negative TemRA cells. Receptors originate from a man between 18 and 29 years old in good health. Some clones in this sample may be carry-over from other donors' samples.

The rearrangement links TRBV13 to TRBJ2-1, with D perhaps TRBD1 (5 bases). CDR1 and CDR2 from the germline V gene are PRHDT and FYEKMQ (reference sequence). Trimming removed 5 bases at V and 6 bases at J, with 17 bases between. This CDR3 contains 15 residues. In DNA, the CDR3 is TGTGCCAGCAGCCCGGTCCAGGACATTCCCAATGAGCAGTTCTTC. Protein sequence: CASSPVQDIPNEQFF.

The chain combines TRBV7-9 with TRBJ2-7, with D unclear. V was clipped by 2 bases and J by 1 base, with 12 bases between them. The CDR3 spans 15 residues. From germline, CDR1 is SEHNR and CDR2 FQNEAQ (reference sequence). CDR3 DNA sequence: TGTGCCAGCAGCTTAATCGTAGGGCTGTCCTACGAGCAGTACTTC. Translation gives CASSLIVGLSYEQYF. Filled out from reference TRBV7-9 and TRBJ2-7, the complete variable domain reads DTGVSQNPRHKITKRGQNVTFRCDPISEHNRLYWYRQTLGQGPEFLTYFQNEAQLEKSRLLSDRFSAERPKGSFSTLEIQRTEQGDSAMYLCASSLIVGLSYEQYFGPGTRLTVT.

The chain links TRBV10-3 to TRBJ2-1, with no clear D. V dropped 3 bases and J dropped 0 bases, with 9 bases sitting between them. CDR3 length: 15 residues. The V gene's germline CDR1 is ENHRY and CDR2 SYGVKD. Here the CDR3 reads CAISERGDSYNEQFF. The CDR3 DNA reads as TGTGCCATCAGTGAACGTGGGGACTCCTACAATGAGCAGTTCTTC.

The chain recombines TRBV30 with TRBJ2-7; possibly TRBD1 for D (6 bases). The germline V gene encodes CDR1 GTSNPN and CDR2 SVGIG (reference sequence). The CDR3 has 15 amino acids. V gave up 2 bases and J gave up 0 bases, with 14 bases separating them. CDR3 bases: TGTGCCTGGAGTAGAGGACAGCCCAGCTCCTACGAGCAGTACTTC. Translation: CAWSRGQPSSYEQYF.

The rearrangement links TRBV30 to TRBJ2-7, with 7 bases fitting TRBD1. The CDR3 extends over 13 amino acids. Germline-derived CDR1 and CDR2 are GTSNPN and SVGIG (reference sequence). V dropped 3 bases and J dropped 4; count of bases not matched to a gene: 6. CDR3: CAWRGTESYEQYF. The CDR3 DNA sequence: TGTGCCTGGAGGGGGACAGAATCATACGAGCAGTACTTC.

The rearrangement joins TRBV7-9 to TRBJ2-5, with D uncertain. V dropped 2 bases and J dropped 5 bases, with 12 bases sitting between them. The CDR3 loop spans 14 amino acids. Germline V CDR1 and CDR2: SEHNR, FQNEAQ (reference sequence). As DNA, the CDR3 is TGTGCCAGCAGCTTAACGGACCTAGGGGAGACCCAGTACTTC. Translated, it gives CASSLTDLGETQYF.

V is TRBV4-2 and J is TRBJ1-5, with 8 positions matching TRBD1. The CDR3 is 19 residues long. CDR1 and CDR2 from the germline V gene are LGHNA and YNFKEQ. V was clipped by 0 bases and J by 0 bases; unmatched bases: 10. Written as DNA, the CDR3 is TGTGCCAGCAGCCAAGATGTCCAGGGGGCGGTGGGTAGCAATCAGCCCCAGCATTTT. Translating gives CASSQDVQGAVGSNQPQHF.

The chain combines TRBV19 with TRBJ1-3; D call uncertain. V lost 6 bases and J lost 10, with 25 bases in between. The germline gives CDR1 LNHDA, CDR2 SQIVND (reference sequence). The CDR3 runs 16 residues. Written as DNA, the CDR3 is TGTGCCAGTAGCCCCCAGATTGGGTTGATACGCTCGACCATATATTTT. Protein: CASSPQIGLIRSTIYF.

The rearrangement uses TRBV2 and TRBJ2-5; D may correspond to TRBD1 or TRBD2 (5 bases each). V was pared by 6 bases and J by 5 bases, with 13 bases between. The CDR3 is 13 amino acids. The germline CDR1 and CDR2 sequences are SNHLY and FYNNEI. CDR3 loop: CASRPGPDETQYF. As DNA, the CDR3 is TGTGCCAGCAGGCCGGGGCCCGATGAGACCCAGTACTTC.

The J gene is TRBJ2-1, the V gene TRBV11-2; 7 bases are shared with TRBD2. The germline V gene encodes CDR1 SGHAT and CDR2 FQNNGV. With 0 bases clipped from V and 4 bases from J, the junction kept 6 bases outside the gene matches. This CDR3 has 16 residues. The CDR3 reads CASSLDVLAWYNEQFF. The CDR3 region has the DNA TGTGCCAGCAGCTTAGATGTACTAGCGTGGTACAATGAGCAGTTCTTC. The variable domain in full, completed from reference TRBV11-2 and TRBJ2-1, reads EAGVAQSPRYKIIEKRQSVAFWCNPISGHATLYWYQQILGQGPKLLIQFQNNGVVDDSQLPKDRFSAERLKGVDSTLKIQPAKLEDSAVYLCASSLDVLAWYNEQFFGPGTRLTVL.

The chain couples TRBV5-1 to TRBJ1-2, with 8 bases aligning to TRBD1. CDR1 and CDR2 (germline): SGHRS, YFSETQ. This CDR3 is 16 amino acids long. V lost 5 bases to trimming and J lost 6 bases; unmatched junction nucleotides: 15. CDR3 in DNA: TGCGCCAGCAGACCTCTCACAGGGGGTATCGATGATGGCTACACCTTC. It codes for CASRPLTGGIDDGYTF.

J is TRBJ2-5 and V is TRBV7-9; no reliable D call. The CDR3 runs to 14 residues. Germline loops: CDR1 SEHNR, CDR2 FQNEAQ (reference sequence). The V and J ends lost 5 bases and 5 bases respectively, with 15 bases between them. CDR3 in DNA: TGTGCCAGCAGCGTTAGAACCGGGTATGAGACCCAGTACTTC. Amino acid sequence: CASSVRTGYETQYF.

This clone has only one observation. CDR3 sequence: CASSYGGESYEQYF. DNA for the CDR3: TGTGCCAGCAGCTATGGGGGGGAGTCCTACGAGCAGTACTTC. The chain employs TRBV28 and TRBJ2-7; 7 bases map to TRBD2. Trimming removed 6 bases from V and 1 base from J; junction bases left unmatched: 6. CDR1 is MDHEN, CDR2 SYDVKM, per germline. This CDR3 region has 14 residues.

The chain has TRBV27 and TRBJ2-7; a possible D gene is TRBD1 (5 bases). The CDR3 spans 14 residues. Germline V lookup: CDR1 MNHEY, CDR2 SMNVEV (reference sequence). Deletions cut 1 base from V and 3 bases from J, with 10 bases between. CDR3 sequence reads: CASSLFGHHYEQYF. The CDR3 region has the DNA TGTGCCAGCAGTTTATTTGGACATCACTACGAGCAGTACTTC.

V is TRBV7-6 and J is TRBJ1-1, with D possibly being TRBD1 (6 bases). V lost 3 bases and J 3 bases, leaving 17 bases between the germline ends. This CDR3 is 16 amino acids long. Germline V gene sequence: CDR1 SGHVS, CDR2 FNYEAQ. CDR3 amino acids: CASSFALLGADTEAFF. In nucleotides, the CDR3 is TGTGCCAGCAGCTTCGCCCTGTTGGGGGCGGACACTGAAGCTTTCTTT.

In the case of this clone: Other DNA variants within this sample encode the same CDR3. Here the CDR3 DNA reads TGTGCCAGCAGCGGTCTAGCGAACTCCTACGAGCAGTACTTC. It translates to CASSGLANSYEQYF. The V and J genes are TRBV9 and TRBJ2-7; perhaps TRBD2 as D (6 bases). Germline V CDR1 and CDR2: SGDLS, YYNGEE. The CDR3 consists of 14 residues. Trimming shortened V by 3 bases and J by 0 bases, and 10 bases separated the two germline ends.

The CDR3 region is CSVAGLEYNEQFF. The CDR3 DNA reads as TGCAGCGTAGCGGGACTAGAGTACAATGAGCAGTTCTTC. The chain links TRBV29-1 to TRBJ2-1, with 8 positions matching TRBD2. The germline CDR1 and CDR2 sequences are SQVTM and ANQGSEA. Germline trimming cut 6 bases from V and 4 bases from J; bases unmatched to any gene: 5. The CDR3 runs 13 residues.

The count of this clone is one. The rearrangement uses TRBV5-6 and TRBJ1-2; D is ambiguous. The CDR3 totals 13 residues. Trimming removed 4 bases at V and 3 bases at J, with 10 bases between. The V gene's germline CDR1 is SGHDT and CDR2 YYEEEE. For the CDR3, the DNA is TGTGCCAGCAGCGCGCCCGGCGACTATGGCTACACCTTC. This gives the protein CASSAPGDYGYTF.

This chain joins TRBV27 and TRBJ1-4, with 7 positions matching TRBD1. The CDR3 has 16 amino acids. The ends lost 7 bases at V and 2 bases at J; junction bases unmatched: 10. CDR1 is MNHEY, CDR2 SMNVEV, per germline (reference sequence). The DNA for the CDR3 is TGTGCCAGCACCCTGACAGGGAGGCGGACTAATGAAAAACTGTTTTTT. This encodes CASTLTGRRTNEKLFF. Full variable domain (outside the CDR3, taken from reference TRBV27 and TRBJ1-4): EAQVTQNPRYLITVTGKKLTVTCSQNMNHEYMSWYRQDPGLGLRQIYYSMNVEVTDKGDVPEGYKVSRKEKRNFPLILESPSPNQTSLYFCASTLTGRRTNEKLFFGSGTQLSVL.

The chain joins TRBV14 to TRBJ2-2; D ambiguous. CDR3 length: 15 amino acids. Deletions cut 0 bases from V and 0 bases from J, with 5 bases between. The germline V gene has CDR1 SGHDN and CDR2 FVKESK. CDR3 nucleotide sequence: TGTGCCAGCAGCCAAGACGAATCGAACACCGGGGAGCTGTTTTTT. Translation: CASSQDESNTGELFF.

The chain carries TRBV12-5 and TRBJ2-1; D perhaps matches TRBD1 (5 bases). V lost 3 bases and J 7 bases, leaving 7 bases between the germline ends. This CDR3 has 12 amino acids. The germline V gene has CDR1 LGHNT and CDR2 FRNRAP. The CDR3 loop is CASGLGANEQFF. The DNA for the CDR3 is TGTGCTAGTGGTTTAGGGGCGAATGAGCAGTTCTTC. Filled out from reference TRBV12-5 and TRBJ2-1, the complete variable domain reads DARVTQTPRHKVTEMGQEVTMRCQPILGHNTVFWYRQTMMQGLELLAYFRNRAPLDDSGMPKDRFSAEMPDATLATLKIQPSEPRDSAVYFCASGLGANEQFFGPGTRLTVL.

V and J are TRBV9 and TRBJ1-1; D perhaps matches TRBD1 (5 bases). Trimming took 1 base from V and 6 from J, leaving 10 bases between them. Germline values: CDR1 SGDLS, CDR2 YYNGEE. The CDR3 extends over 13 amino acids. The DNA for the CDR3 is TGTGCCAGCAGCGTATCGGGCAGGGCTGAAGCTTTCTTT. Its protein is CASSVSGRAEAFF.

Comments on this clone: Just one base apart from a much larger clone, this may be a read error. This chain connects TRBV7-8 to TRBJ2-7; D not certain. Trimming stripped 2 bases from V and 3 bases from J, with 2 bases between. The germline V gene encodes CDR1 SGHVS and CDR2 FQNEAQ. CDR3 size: 11 residues. CDR3 nucleotide sequence: TGTGCCAGCAGCTTAAACTACGAGCAGTACTTC. Translating gives CASSLNYEQYF. Variable domain in full (rest from reference TRBV7-8 and TRBJ2-7): GAGVSQSPRYKVAKRGQDVALRCDPISGHVSLFWYQQALGQGPEFLTYFQNEAQLDKSGLPSDRFFAERPEGSVSTLKIQRTQQEDSAVYLCASSLNYEQYFGPGTRLTVT.

The chain combines TRBV11-2 with TRBJ2-3; 9 bases line up with TRBD1. V trimming: 0 bases; J trimming: 7 bases; junction bases outside the gene matches: 11. Germline assignment: CDR1 SGHAT and CDR2 FQNNGV. The CDR3 length is 17 residues. The CDR3: CASSLDQSQGAQNTQYF. CDR3 DNA sequence: TGTGCCAGCAGCTTAGATCAGTCACAGGGGGCGCAAAATACGCAGTATTTT.

The rearrangement uses TRBV7-9 and TRBJ1-1, with a tentative D call TRBD1 (6 bases). This CDR3 spans 12 amino acids. Germline CDR1 SEHNR, CDR2 FQNEAQ (reference sequence). V lost 3 bases, J lost 8 bases, and 10 bases lay in between. The CDR3 sequence is CASSFGDREAFF. The CDR3 DNA is TGTGCCAGCAGCTTCGGCGACAGGGAAGCTTTCTTT.

The gene calls are TRBV10-1 and TRBJ2-7, with TRBD2 matching 12 bases. With 2 bases clipped from V and 7 bases from J, the junction kept 6 bases outside the gene matches. The CDR3 has 15 residues. CDR1 is WNHNN and CDR2 is SYGVQD in the germline V gene (reference sequence). CDR3 region: CASSETLAGGREQYF. CDR3 bases: TGCGCCAGCAGTGAGACACTAGCGGGAGGTAGGGAGCAGTACTTC.

The rearrangement joins TRBV7-9 to TRBJ2-1; no reliable D call. V was shortened by 7 bases and J by 9 bases, with 19 bases between the two germline ends. The CDR3 sequence is 14 residues long. CDR1 is SEHNR, CDR2 FQNEAQ, per germline (reference sequence). The CDR3 protein is CASKTLIEGPEQFF. CDR3 DNA sequence: TGTGCCAGCAAAACCCTAATCGAAGGCCCTGAGCAGTTCTTC.

The chain has TRBV9 and TRBJ2-7; the D is unclear. Trimming took 0 bases from V and 0 from J, leaving 10 bases between them. CDR1 is SGDLS and CDR2 is YYNGEE in the germline V gene. The CDR3 has 15 residues. CDR3 sequence: CASSVDQAVSYEQYF. Written as DNA, the CDR3 is TGTGCCAGCAGCGTAGATCAGGCGGTCTCCTACGAGCAGTACTTC.

Only one count was recorded for this clone. CDR3 in amino acids: CASSLVRSHPYEQYF. The CDR3 nucleotides are TGTGCCAGCAGCTTAGTCCGGAGTCACCCCTACGAGCAGTACTTC. The rearrangement uses TRBV7-2 and TRBJ2-7; D is uncertain. Trimming removed 1 base from V and 2 bases from J, with 12 bases in between. The CDR3 totals 15 residues. Germline V gene data show CDR1 as SGHTA and CDR2 as FQGNSA.

The V gene is TRBV27, the J gene TRBJ2-1; TRBD1 aligns across 7 bases. J was trimmed by 4 bases and V by 2 bases; bases with no gene match: 8. Germline V gives CDR1 MNHEY, CDR2 SMNVEV (reference sequence). CDR3 length: 16 residues. The CDR3 coding sequence is TGTGCCAGCAGTTTAACACCGGGACAGCGGTACAATGAGCAGTTCTTC. Its protein is CASSLTPGQRYNEQFF.

The genes are TRBV7-2 and TRBJ2-1, with D possibly being TRBD1 (5 bases). Germline assignment: CDR1 SGHTA and CDR2 FQGNSA. The V and J ends lost 2 bases and 7 bases respectively, with 9 bases between them. The CDR3 is made up of 13 amino acids. The CDR3 region is CASSLTGWNEQFF. As DNA, the CDR3 is TGTGCCAGCAGCTTAACAGGATGGAATGAGCAGTTCTTC. The full variable domain, with the rest looked up from reference TRBV7-2 and TRBJ2-1, is GAGVSQSPSNKVTEKGKDVELRCDPISGHTALYWYRQSLGQGLEFLIYFQGNSAPDKSGLPSDRFSAERTGGSVSTLTIQRTQQEDSAVYLCASSLTGWNEQFFGPGTRLTVL.